The 2 T cell receptor beta chains below were found in one sample sequenced in a study of cytomegalovirus exposure and HLA in healthy donors. 60 Vbeta and 13 Jbeta primers were used in PCR. Produced via immunoSEQ multiplex PCR; TCRdb's table is partial and in-frame only. This sample has some 140,000 clones, with over 70% found just once. Sequencing was performed on PBMCs. The source is a young woman in good health and CMV-seronegative.

The V gene is TRBV30, the J gene TRBJ1-2; 7 nucleotides align to TRBD1. Trimming cost V 5 bases and J 6 bases; bases outside gene matches: 3. The CDR3 spans 11 residues. Germline V gene sequence: CDR1 GTSNPN, CDR2 SVGIG (reference sequence). CDR3 sequence (DNA): TGTGCCTGGGACAGGGAGGATGGCTACACCTTC. Translation: CAWDREDGYTF.

The chain has TRBV6-5 and TRBJ2-7; 7 bases fit TRBD2. CDR1 and CDR2 from the germline V gene are MNHEY and SVGAGI. The V and J ends lost 4 bases and 6 bases, in that order; junction bases with no gene match: 9. This CDR3 comprises 14 residues. This chain's CDR3 is CASSSVGLVVEQYF. The CDR3 DNA reads TGTGCCAGCAGTTCCGTTGGACTAGTTGTCGAGCAGTACTTC.